This TCR beta chain was sequenced during a study of technical replicates of blood from a handful of donors. This clone was seen just once. Using immunoSEQ multiplex PCR, the repertoire was profiled, and TCRdb retains in-frame clones only, with some absent. The repertoire holds approximately 95,000 clones, with approximately 96% as singletons. The germline V gene has CDR1 SGHRS and CDR2 YFSETQ. With V trimmed by 0 bases and J by 9 bases, 5 bases remained unmatched. CDR3 length equals 16 residues. The chain combines TRBV5-1 with TRBJ2-1; 14 nucleotides line up with TRBD2. This clonotype was sampled from a human donor in good health. The sample consisted of T cells isolated from PBMCs. CDR3 sequence (DNA): TGCGCCAGCAGCTTGGGGACTAGCGGGAGGTTTTCTGAGCAGTTCTTC. Protein sequence: CASSLGTSGRFSEQFF.